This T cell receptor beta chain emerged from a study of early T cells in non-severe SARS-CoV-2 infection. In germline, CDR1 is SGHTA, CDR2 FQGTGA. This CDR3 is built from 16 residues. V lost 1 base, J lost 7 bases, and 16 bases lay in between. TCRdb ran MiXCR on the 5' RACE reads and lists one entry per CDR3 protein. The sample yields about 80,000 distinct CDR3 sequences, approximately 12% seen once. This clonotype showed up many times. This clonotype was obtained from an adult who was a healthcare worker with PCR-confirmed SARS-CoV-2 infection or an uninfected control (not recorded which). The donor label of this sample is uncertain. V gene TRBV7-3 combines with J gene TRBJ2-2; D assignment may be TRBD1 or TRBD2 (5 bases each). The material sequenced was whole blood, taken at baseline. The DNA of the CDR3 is TGTGCCAGCAGCTTAATTCCCGGGGCGTCGGGCGGGGAGCTGTTTTTT. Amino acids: CASSLIPGASGGELFF.